Listed below are T cell receptor beta chains from one sample, sequenced in a study of Ad26.COV2.S vaccination and SARS-CoV-2 variants. Sequenced by immunoSEQ multiplex PCR; TCRdb stores in-frame clones only, minus some. Here the sample spans about 350,000 clones, roughly 91% being singletons. Specimen: peripheral blood, collected in a trial of Ad26.COV2.S vaccine versus placebo. These receptors were taken from a person between 18 and 65 years old who received the Ad26.COV2.S COVID-19 vaccine or a placebo. Both conserved end residues are part of each CDR3. The D gene is left open where the match is weak. Not every row has a clone size; where given, it reads once, few, many or a size class.

-	TRBV4-1	-	TRBJ1-2	TGCGCCAGCAGCCCCGGACGGGCCTATGGCTACACCTTC	CASSPGRAYGYTF
-	TRBV27	TRBD2	TRBJ2-6	TGTGCCAGCAGTCCTCAACTAGCGGGCTCTGGGGCCAACGTCCTGACTTTC	CASSPQLAGSGANVLTF
once	TRBV24-1	-	TRBJ2-3	TGTGCCACCAGTGATGGGGCGGGGTACACAGATACGCAGTATTTT	CATSDGAGYTDTQYF
-	TRBV27	-	TRBJ1-5	TGTGCCAGCAGAACCAATAGCAATCAGCCCCAGCATTTT	CASRTNSNQPQHF
once	TRBV7-9	-	TRBJ1-3	TGTGCCAGCAGCTTGGGACGCTACTCTGGAAACACCATATATTTT	CASSLGRYSGNTIYF
once	TRBV7-9	-	TRBJ1-4	TGTGCCAGCAGCTTAGGGGGATTTAATGAAAAACTGTTTTTT	CASSLGGFNEKLFF
-	TRBV27	-	TRBJ1-2	TGTGCCAGCAGTCCGCAGGCGAAAGCTAACTATGGCTACACCTTC	CASSPQAKANYGYTF
-	TRBV24-1	TRBD2	TRBJ2-3	TGTGCCACCAGTCAAAACCCTTTAGCGGGAGCCACAGATACGCAGTATTTT	CATSQNPLAGATDTQYF
-	TRBV6-2/TRBV6-3	TRBD1	TRBJ1-1	TGTGCCAGCAGCGCGTATACAGGGGGCTACACTGAAGCTTTCTTT	CASSAYTGGYTEAFF
-	TRBV16	-	TRBJ2-7	TGTGCCAGCAGCCGGGGACTCTCCTACGAGCAGTACTTC	CASSRGLSYEQYF
-	TRBV18	-	TRBJ1-1	TGTGCCAGCTCACCCAACGATGCGATGAACACTGAAGCTTTCTTT	CASSPNDAMNTEAFF
-	TRBV6-6	-	TRBJ2-3	TGTGCCAGCAGGTCGCCCACCACAGATACGCAGTATTTT	CASRSPTTDTQYF
-	TRBV11-2	TRBD1	TRBJ2-5	TGTGCCAGCAGCAGGGACAGTCGAATCGAGGAGACCCAGTACTTC	CASSRDSRIEETQYF
-	TRBV19	TRBD1	TRBJ1-5	TGTGCCAGTACTCCGACAGGGGGTCAGAATCAGCCCCAGCATTTT	CASTPTGGQNQPQHF
-	TRBV12-3/TRBV12-4	TRBD1	TRBJ2-5	TGTGCCAGCAGTTGGGGACAGCAAGAGACCCAGTACTTC	CASSWGQQETQYF
-	TRBV11-2	TRBD1	TRBJ2-7	TGTGCCAGCAGCTTAGGGACAGGGGAGGGGTTCGAGCAGTACTTC	CASSLGTGEGFEQYF
-	TRBV7-8	TRBD2	TRBJ2-5	TGTGCCAGCAGCTTATCCGGCGGGGGGTACCAAGAGACCCAGTACTTC	CASSLSGGGYQETQYF
-	TRBV15	-	TRBJ2-2	TGTGCCACCAGCAGAGACAGGTCCACCGGGGAGCTGTTTTTT	CATSRDRSTGELFF
-	TRBV19	-	TRBJ2-6	TGTGCCAGTAGCTTAATATTGAGCTCTGGGGCCAACGTCCTGACTTTC	CASSLILSSGANVLTF
-	TRBV10-2	TRBD1	TRBJ2-2	TGCGCCAGCAGACAGGGACAGGGTTCAAGTACCGGGGAGCTGTTTTTT	CASRQGQGSSTGELFF